This entry lists 18 T cell receptor beta chains sequenced from one sample in a study of OX40 agonist ivuxolimab in advanced cancers. The library was produced with the immunoSEQ multiplex PCR assay. TCRdb took over this immuneACCESS table, retaining in-frame rearrangements with V and J assigned. Such tables are incomplete; in checked studies, under half of the missing clones stem from an unresolved V gene, and the remainder is unexplained. Present in this sample are about 27,000 clones, less than 90% of which were seen just once. The ten largest make up roughly 50% of the sample. This specimen consisted of CD4+ or CD8+ T cells sorted from blood, obtained in a trial of the OX40 agonist ivuxolimab. The receptors come from an adult with an advanced solid tumor such as melanoma, head and neck, liver or kidney cancer.

This rearrangement joins TRBV7-2 to TRBJ2-5; D tentatively reads TRBD1 or TRBD2 (6 bases each). The germline V gene has CDR1 SGHTA and CDR2 FQGNSA. CDR3 length: 14 amino acids. V lost 3 bases and J lost 5, with 13 bases in between. The CDR3 reads CASSFWGAGETQYF. The CDR3 DNA reads as TGTGCCAGCAGCTTCTGGGGGGCGGGCGAGACCCAGTACTTC.

This chain uses TRBV7-6 with TRBJ2-7; perhaps D is TRBD1 or TRBD2 (5 bases each). Germline loops: CDR1 SGHVS, CDR2 FNYEAQ. Trimming removed 0 bases at V and 6 bases at J, with 18 bases between. CDR3 length: 16 amino acids. The CDR3 sequence: CASSLAGVAGQGEQYF. The CDR3 DNA is TGTGCCAGCAGCTTAGCGGGAGTAGCCGGGCAGGGCGAGCAGTACTTC. Filled out from reference TRBV7-6 and TRBJ2-7, the complete variable domain reads GAGVSQSPRYKVTKRGQDVALRCDPISGHVSLYWYRQALGQGPEFLTYFNYEAQQDKSGLPNDRFSAERPEGSISTLTIQRTEQRDSAMYRCASSLAGVAGQGEQYFGPGTRLTVT.

The chain links TRBV7-9 to TRBJ2-7, with TRBD1 matching over 7 bases. There are 14 residues in the CDR3. Germline V gene lookup returns CDR1 SEHNR and CDR2 FQNEAQ (reference sequence). After removal of 4 bases from V and 4 bases from J, the junction contained 7 bases not matched to a gene. This chain's CDR3 is CASSSWTGPYEQYF. The CDR3, as DNA: TGTGCCAGCAGCTCCTGGACAGGACCGTACGAGCAGTACTTC.

The V gene is TRBV6-6, the J gene TRBJ2-7; 7 nucleotides match TRBD2. From germline, CDR1 is MNHNY and CDR2 SVGAGI (reference sequence). This CDR3 contains 11 residues. V shed 6 bases and J 7 bases; nucleotides not matched to a gene: 3. Here the CDR3 reads CASRSGGEQYF. The CDR3 region has the DNA TGTGCCAGCAGATCCGGGGGGGAGCAGTACTTC.

This chain joins TRBV14 and TRBJ2-3, with D perhaps assigned TRBD1 or TRBD2 (5 bases each). Trimming removed 2 bases from V and 0 bases from J, with 24 bases in between. The CDR3 is 20 amino acids. Germline V gene sequence: CDR1 SGHDN, CDR2 FVKESK. The chain's CDR3 is CASSQKVGTGIFSSTDTQYF. Here the CDR3 DNA reads TGTGCCAGCAGCCAAAAAGTCGGGACGGGGATTTTCTCTAGCACAGATACGCAGTATTTT.

This clone was seen a single time. The chain joins TRBV28 to TRBJ2-7; 13 bases fit TRBD2. Germline V gene lookup returns CDR1 MDHEN and CDR2 SYDVKM. The CDR3 sequence is 16 residues long. V was pared by 5 bases and J by 2 bases, with 6 bases of the junction left unmatched. CDR3 in amino acids: CASSTGTSGVPYEQYF. In DNA, the CDR3 is TGTGCCAGCAGTACAGGGACTAGCGGGGTGCCCTACGAGCAGTACTTC.

CDR3 amino acids: CASSPSTDTQYF. CDR3 bases: TGTGCCAGCAGTCCCAGCACAGATACGCAGTATTTT. The genes are TRBV27 and TRBJ2-3; D is unclear. Trimming took off 5 bases at V and 0 bases at J, with 3 bases between the two ends. Per the germline V gene, CDR1 is MNHEY and CDR2 is SMNVEV (reference sequence). The CDR3 totals 12 residues.

The V call is TRBV4-3, the J call TRBJ1-6; maybe TRBD1 (5 bases). V shed 1 base and J shed 0 bases, with 19 bases lying between them. The germline gives CDR1 LGHNA, CDR2 YSLEER. This CDR3 region has 20 residues. The CDR3 sequence: CASSQVRADTPSSYNSPLHF. In nucleotides, the CDR3 is TGCGCCAGCAGCCAAGTCCGGGCGGACACCCCGAGCTCCTATAATTCACCCCTCCACTTT.

The J gene is TRBJ2-7, the V gene TRBV6-1, with a possible D match to TRBD2 (6 bases). This CDR3 is built from 15 residues. Trimming removed 0 bases from V and 2 bases from J, with 11 bases in between. CDR1 and CDR2 from the germline V gene are MNHNS and SASEGT. The CDR3 region is CASSEAGTAAYEQYF. CDR3 sequence (DNA): TGTGCCAGCAGTGAAGCCGGGACTGCCGCCTACGAGCAGTACTTC.

V gene TRBV7-9 combines with J gene TRBJ2-1; TRBD2 matches 8 bases. Germline trimming cut 1 base from V and 5 bases from J; bases unmatched to any gene: 4. The germline gives CDR1 SEHNR, CDR2 FQNEAQ (reference sequence). The CDR3 loop spans 15 amino acids. The CDR3 region has the DNA TGTGCCAGCAGCTTAGGAGCGGGGGTAAACAATGAGCAGTTCTTC. This encodes CASSLGAGVNNEQFF.

The chain couples TRBV2 to TRBJ1-2; D is undetermined. V lost 6 bases to trimming and J lost 2 bases, with 22 bases between them. The length of the CDR3 is 17 residues. Germline assignment: CDR1 SNHLY and CDR2 FYNNEI. The CDR3 reads CASSAQIQKTDNYGYTF. The CDR3 DNA is TGTGCCAGCAGCGCCCAAATACAAAAGACGGACAACTATGGCTACACCTTC. Using reference TRBV2 and TRBJ1-2 for the parts outside the CDR3, the full variable domain is EPEVTQTPSHQVTQMGQEVILRCVPISNHLYFYWYRQILGQKVEFLVSFYNNEISEKSEIFDDQFSVERPDGSNFTLKIRSTKLEDSAMYFCASSAQIQKTDNYGYTFGSGTRLTVV.

The chain joins TRBV7-9 to TRBJ1-3; TRBD1 might be the D (5 bases). The germline CDR1 and CDR2 sequences are SEHNR and FQNEAQ (reference sequence). Trimming took off 5 bases at V and 12 bases at J, with 17 bases between the two ends. The CDR3 runs to 13 residues. The CDR3 reads CASSPPAGGHIYF. The CDR3 DNA follows: TGTGCCAGCAGCCCCCCGGCCGGGGGTCACATATATTTT.

The chain couples TRBV10-3 to TRBJ1-6; D is perhaps TRBD1 (6 bases). There are 17 residues in the CDR3. CDR1 is ENHRY, CDR2 SYGVKD, per germline. The V end lost 4 bases, the J end lost 4 bases, and 17 bases lay between the germline ends. The CDR3 DNA reads as TGTGCCATCAGTGGGGACCGGGACACCCTTTATAATTCACCCCTCCACTTT. This gives the protein CAISGDRDTLYNSPLHF.

V and J are TRBV6-5 and TRBJ1-3; D remains ambiguous. Germline CDR1 reads MNHEY; CDR2 reads SVGAGI. V lost 2 bases and J lost 2, with 10 bases in between. This CDR3 is 15 amino acids long. The CDR3 DNA is TGTGCCAGCAGTTACGGGGTGGGCCCTGGAAACACCATATATTTT. It encodes CASSYGVGPGNTIYF.

The V and J genes are TRBV27 and TRBJ2-7; perhaps TRBD1 as D (7 bases). Germline V gene data show CDR1 as MNHEY and CDR2 as SMNVEV (reference sequence). Between the trimmed V and J ends, which lost 4 bases and 3 bases, there was a span of 19 bases. This CDR3 is built from 16 residues. CDR3 nucleotide sequence: TGTGCCAGCAGTTCTGAGTGGCAGGGGGGTTTCTACGAGCAGTACTTC. Translating it yields CASSSEWQGGFYEQYF.

This clone was observed at least ten times. The chain is built from TRBV9 and TRBJ1-1; a weak D match, TRBD1 (5 bases). The ends were cut back, 3 bases at V and 3 bases at J, with 6 bases in the middle. Germline CDR1 is SGDLS and CDR2 is YYNGEE. This CDR3 spans 12 amino acids. The CDR3 region has the DNA TGTGCCAGCAGCGGGGGGGACACTGAAGCTTTCTTT. It translates to CASSGGDTEAFF. The whole variable domain, filled in from reference TRBV9 and TRBJ1-1, reads DSGVTQTPKHLITATGQRVTLRCSPRSGDLSVYWYQQSLDQGLQFLIQYYNGEERAKGNILERFSAQQFPDLHSELNLSSLELGDSALYFCASSGGDTEAFFGQGTRLTVV.

This chain links TRBV18 with TRBJ1-4; D gene unclear. Germline V gene data show CDR1 as KGHSH and CDR2 as LQKENI. The length of the CDR3 is 19 residues. V shed 4 bases and J shed 3 bases, with 24 bases lying between them. In DNA form, the CDR3 reads TGTGCCAGCTCACTGATCCCCCACAGTTCTCGTGTGGCTAATGAAAAACTGTTTTTT. It encodes CASSLIPHSSRVANEKLFF.

This clone was found a few times. The CDR3 nucleotides are TGTGCCAGCAGTGAAAAGATAGGGGAGGGGGAAAAACTGTTTTTT. This encodes CASSEKIGEGEKLFF. The chain uses TRBV6-1 and TRBJ1-4; D might be TRBD1 (5 bases). Deletions cut 2 bases from V and 8 bases from J, with 15 bases between. The CDR3 has 15 amino acids. Germline CDR1 is MNHNS and CDR2 is SASEGT.